Presented here are 6 T cell receptor beta chains from one specimen sequenced in a study of T cell responses to AZD1222 COVID-19 vaccine (TCRdb year 2021). The time point label on this specimen signifies: about 28 days (+/-7) after the second vaccine dose. Library preparation used the immunoSEQ multiplex PCR assay. TCRdb limited this immuneACCESS table to in-frame rearrangements with V and J called. A share of clones is missing; checked studies link under half to unresolved V genes, and the rest is unexplained. The sample profile shows about 180,000 clones; about 90% of them were found once. The ten top clones hold about 2.1% of the sample. Sequenced material: peripheral blood, taken 28 days after the second AZD1222 dose. Every receptor here comes from an adult who received the AZD1222 COVID-19 vaccine.

Of note for this clone: With a much larger clone just one base away, this may be a read error. This chain uses TRBV5-8 with TRBJ1-2, with D possibly being TRBD1 (6 bases). The V end lost 4 bases, the J end lost 2 bases, and 9 bases lay between the germline ends. This CDR3 region has 13 residues. From germline, CDR1 is SGHTS and CDR2 YDEGEE. CDR3 region: CASSPDRNYGYTF. The CDR3 DNA is TGTGCCAGCAGCCCCGACAGGAACTATGGCTACACCTTC.

The chain combines TRBV2 with TRBJ1-4, with D perhaps matching TRBD1 (5 bases). This CDR3 is built from 14 residues. V was clipped by 5 bases and J by 8 bases, with 15 bases between them. The germline V gene has CDR1 SNHLY and CDR2 FYNNEI. CDR3 DNA sequence: TGTGCCAGCAGTAACACAGGTCATGGGGAAAAACTGTTTTTT. Amino acid sequence: CASSNTGHGEKLFF.

The chain employs TRBV2 and TRBJ2-5; 7 nucleotides agree with TRBD1. Germline V CDR1 and CDR2: SNHLY, FYNNEI. V shed 3 bases, J shed 2 bases, and the junction held 3 bases outside the gene matches. The CDR3 spans 14 residues. CDR3 DNA sequence: TGTGCCAGCAGTGAGGACAGGCCGCAAGAGACCCAGTACTTC. As protein: CASSEDRPQETQYF.

CDR3 sequence reads: CASIPVGNTGELFF. CDR3 bases: TGTGCCAGCATCCCCGTGGGGAACACCGGGGAGCTGTTTTTT. The chain links TRBV7-2 to TRBJ2-2; D unresolved. Trimming left V 7 bases short and J 1 base short, with 10 bases between. The CDR3 is made up of 14 amino acids. CDR1 SGHTA and CDR2 FQGNSA come from the germline V gene. Supplemented by reference TRBV7-2 and TRBJ2-2, the full variable domain reads GAGVSQSPSNKVTEKGKDVELRCDPISGHTALYWYRQSLGQGLEFLIYFQGNSAPDKSGLPSDRFSAERTGGSVSTLTIQRTQQEDSAVYLCASIPVGNTGELFFGEGSRLTVL.

CDR3 protein: CASSLEVTERTIYF. CDR3 nucleotides: TGTGCCAGCAGCTTGGAAGTCACAGAGAGGACCATATATTTT. The V and J genes are TRBV5-5 and TRBJ1-3; D gene unclear. Trimming took off 0 bases at V and 10 bases at J, with 14 bases between the two ends. The germline V gene has CDR1 SGHKS and CDR2 YYEKEE (reference sequence). This CDR3 is built from 14 residues.

J is TRBJ2-3 and V is TRBV6-5; TRBD1 aligns across 11 bases. Germline trimming cut 9 bases from V and 4 bases from J; bases unmatched to any gene: 6. The CDR3 is 14 amino acids. Per germline, CDR1 MNHEY and CDR2 SVGAGI. DNA for the CDR3: TGTGCCAGTGAGGACAGGGGGCGGCCAGATACGCAGTATTTT. It yields the protein CASEDRGRPDTQYF.